The TCR beta chain described here comes from a study of CD8+CD57+ T cells in acquired aplastic anemia. In the study overall: Isolated CD4+ and CD8+ cells, once sorted, yielded DNA averaging around 3.1 ug. An average of about 10.8 million reads for CD4+ cells was obtained from healthy donors.

Broader study findings: Patients and controls turned out to have 25 to 30 CD8+ CDR3 sequences in common.

It was genomic DNA that served as the template for profiling TCR beta VDJ and CDR3. Each CDR3 protein is one row after TCRdb ran MiXCR on the reads. Found here are over 35,000 distinct CDR3 sequences, about two thirds of them singletons; the top ten hold 23%. This CDR3 contains 13 residues. Trimming shortened V by 4 bases and J by 6 bases, and 14 bases separated the two germline ends. Germline assignment: CDR1 SGHNT and CDR2 YYREEE (reference sequence). This clonotype has at least ten counts. Its antigen remains unknown. The chain links TRBV5-4 to TRBJ2-7; D might be TRBD2 (6 bases). This sequence was found in a human donor in good health, serving as a control. Sequencing used sorted CD4+, CD8+, or CD8+CD57+ T cells (not recorded which) from PBMCs. Here the CDR3 DNA reads TGTGCCAGCAGCGCCGGATGGGGGGTCGAGCAGTACTTC. It translates to CASSAGWGVEQYF.